This T cell receptor beta chain is from a study of blood T cell repertoires in COVID-19 (dated by TCRdb to the early 2020s). Some background on the complete study: Samples covering the acute and convalescent phases of COVID-19 were provided by collaborators in the United States, Italy and Spain. The samples were drawn from two sources: the first 160 participants of the ongoing ImmuneRACE study, and about 1,300 subjects contributed by 6 global collaborators. HLA class I and class II types, where available, came from metadata supplied by the sample provider rather than from assay-based typing. The material from the prospective study consisted of cDNA or gDNA derived from T cells, B-cell-depleted T cells, or PBMCs. The repertoires were released in a freely available public database meant as a resource for research on the immune response to SARS-CoV-2. A de-identified subject ID, COVID-19 status, age in years and sex were almost always included in the sample metadata. Deeply sampled blood TCRbeta repertoires from subjects exposed to, actively infected with, or recovered from COVID-19 were included in the dataset.

Notes on this clone: Its antigen is currently not known. No per-base quality is available; no much larger clone lies one base away.

The CDR3 runs 14 residues from the cysteine to the phenylalanine. The read is trimmed to its CDR3 DNA, 42 bases read in frame from base 1. Compared with germline, V lacks 5 bases and J lacks 5 bases; bases without a gene match: 7. CDR1 and CDR2, per the germline V gene (reference sequence), are LNHNV and YYDKDF. TCRbeta CDR3 regions were amplified from genomic DNA using the immunoSEQ Assay, a bias-controlled multiplex PCR. As for the original processing: The number of nucleated cells in each sample was estimated by amplification of reference gene primers within the assay. To quantify the absolute abundance of each unique TCRbeta CDR3 rearrangement, sequence reads were collapsed and filtered. For each sample, productive Simpson clonality was calculated as the square root of Simpson's diversity index across productive rearrangements. This is the immuneACCESS table as TCRdb keeps it, with only in-frame sequences that have V and J called. A part of the clones is gone; compared with another copy, unresolved V genes explain less than half, and the rest is unexplained. The D gene and trimming were derived from the DNA, and the V and J assignments and clone size from that table. The sample contains some 130,000 clones, about 86% of them found a single time. Jointly, the top ten make up more than 2% of the sample.

Results and caveats for the whole study, not just this receptor: The amount of clinical and demographic metadata varied by source and participant and was provided uncurated.

Participants in the prospective study were enrolled through a virtual design, were aged roughly 18 to 100 years, and lived in roughly 24 United States geographic areas. In the prospective study, cohorts were assigned on the basis of participant-reported clinical history obtained from a screening survey and a study questionnaire. In the prospective study, whole blood, serum and a nasopharyngeal or oropharyngeal swab were collected from each participant by mobile phlebotomists. Additional blood draws and questionnaires over an approximately two-month period could optionally be provided by prospective study participants. Before DNA extraction, blood samples from the prospective study were shipped at room temperature or frozen.

This TCR was recovered from a man in his forties with acute COVID-19. Sequencing input: PBMCs or T cells enriched from blood (not recorded which). This receptor chain uses TRBV15 and TRBJ1-1; 8 central nucleotides agree with TRBD1. The DNA sequence is as follows: TGTGCCACCAGCGTCGCACAGGGGGGAACTGAAGCTTTCTTT. This codes for CATSVAQGGTEAFF.